The clone carrying this T cell receptor beta chain was observed a few times. The target antigen is unknown. The germline V gene has CDR1 MDHEN and CDR2 SYDVKM. There are 11 residues in the CDR3. Trimming stripped 7 bases from V and 11 bases from J, with 14 bases between. The data derive from a study of blood T cells in healthy people across ages. As for the study in general: Researchers report that template switching captured about one barcoded beta molecule per two T cells.

Study-wide results and caveats: Naive T cell percentage showed a strong correlation with the diversity of TCR beta.

For the second PCR, which ran for about 6 to 11 cycles, a sample-barcoded 5' primer and a J-beta primer mix were used. TCRdb ran MiXCR on the 5' RACE reads and lists one entry per CDR3 protein. The sample holds roughly 1,100,000 distinct CDR3 sequences, roughly 24% seen once. Caucasian, healthy and from Russia, the donors were aged between about 6 and 90. The same data also contributed to another study, on T cells of mothers and their children.

The receptor was derived from a girl aged 2 to 9 in good health. The chain couples TRBV28 to TRBJ1-1; perhaps TRBD1 as D (6 bases). The specimen sequenced was blood. DNA of the CDR3: TGTGCCAGCATTGCAGGGGCATATGCTTTCTTT. Protein product: CASIAGAYAFF.